This passage covers 24 T cell receptor beta chains from one sample sequenced in a study of blood T cell repertoires in COVID-19. The assay was immunoSEQ multiplex PCR, and TCRdb's table has in-frame clones only and misses some. The sample lists some 250,000 clones, roughly 85% occurring once. The sequenced material came from peripheral blood. The receptors were gathered from a woman under 30 with acute or convalescent COVID-19.

The gene calls are TRBV7-2 and TRBJ2-5; the match to TRBD1 covers 11 bases. Germline V lookup: CDR1 SGHTA, CDR2 FQGNSA. This CDR3 is 15 amino acids long. After removal of 5 bases from V and 5 bases from J, the junction contained 7 bases not matched to a gene. CDR3 in amino acids: CASSLRTGGRETQYF. For the CDR3, the DNA is TGTGCCAGCAGCCTCCGGACAGGGGGCAGGGAGACCCAGTACTTC.

Only a few counts were recorded for this clone. This sequence joins TRBV29-1 and TRBJ1-5; the D gene is possibly TRBD1 (5 bases). CDR3 length: 13 residues. Germline-derived CDR1 and CDR2 are SQVTM and ANQGSEA. The V end lost 5 bases, the J end lost 5 bases, and 13 bases lay between the germline ends. CDR3 nucleotide sequence: TGCAGCGTTCGAAAAGGGGTCGATCAGCCCCAGCATTTT. This gives the protein CSVRKGVDQPQHF. Variable domain in full (rest from reference TRBV29-1 and TRBJ1-5): SAVISQKPSRDICQRGTSLTIQCQVDSQVTMMFWYRQQPGQSLTLIATANQGSEATYESGFVIDKFPISRPNLTFSTLTVSNMSPEDSSIYLCSVRKGVDQPQHFGDGTRLSIL.

The CDR3 here is CASSTREDNEQYF. The DNA for the CDR3 is TGTGCCAGCAGCACGCGCGAGGATAACGAGCAGTACTTC. The chain employs TRBV11-3 and TRBJ2-7; no clear D gene. Looked up from germline, CDR1 is SGHNT and CDR2 is YENEEA. The CDR3 consists of 13 residues. Trimming removed 5 bases from V and 5 bases from J, with 13 bases in between.

There are a few counts of this clone. The chain is built from TRBV2 and TRBJ2-3; 14 bases line up with TRBD2. This CDR3 is 15 amino acids long. V trimming: 10 bases; J trimming: 4 bases; junction bases outside the gene matches: 7. Germline V gives CDR1 SNHLY, CDR2 FYNNEI. The CDR3 here is CATGTSGSRADTQYF. CDR3 nucleotide sequence: TGTGCCACAGGGACTAGCGGGAGTAGGGCAGATACGCAGTATTTT.

The genes are TRBV7-6 and TRBJ1-1, with a possible D match to TRBD1 (6 bases). This CDR3 region has 15 residues. Germline lookup yields CDR1 SGHVS and CDR2 FNYEAQ. The V end lost 5 bases, the J end lost 0 bases, and 13 bases lay between the germline ends. Here the CDR3 DNA reads TGTGCCAGCAGCCTATGGACAGAAATGAACACTGAAGCTTTCTTT. Residues: CASSLWTEMNTEAFF.

CDR3 coding DNA: TGTGCCAGCAGGGGGTTGGGGGCATCCTACAATGAGCAGTTCTTC. The encoded protein is CASRGLGASYNEQFF. The rearrangement links TRBV2 to TRBJ2-1; maybe TRBD1 (6 bases). V shed 6 bases and J shed 1 base, with 13 bases lying between them. The germline gives CDR1 SNHLY, CDR2 FYNNEI. The CDR3 is 15 residues long.

The V and J genes are TRBV6-6 and TRBJ1-3; D is perhaps TRBD1 (5 bases). The CDR3 is 16 amino acids. The germline V gene encodes CDR1 MNHNY and CDR2 SVGAGI (reference sequence). Trimming shortened V by 5 bases and J by 1 base, and 15 bases separated the two germline ends. CDR3 sequence: CASSGGRAGSGNTIYF. In DNA, the CDR3 is TGTGCCAGCAGTGGCGGTCGGGCAGGGTCTGGAAACACCATATATTTT.

This chain links TRBV6-5 with TRBJ2-6; 7 bases align to TRBD2. CDR1 and CDR2 (germline): MNHEY, SVGAGI. Trimming cost V 3 bases and J 2 bases; bases outside gene matches: 1. The CDR3 contains 15 residues. The CDR3 here is CASSYAGAGANVLTF. Written as DNA, the CDR3 is TGTGCCAGCAGTTATGCGGGGGCTGGGGCCAACGTCCTGACTTTC.

The CDR3 protein is CASSLKMRILVRAGETQYF. In DNA form, the CDR3 reads TGTGCCAGCAGCCTAAAAATGCGAATACTAGTAAGGGCGGGGGAGACCCAGTACTTC. The chain joins TRBV6-2 or TRBV6-3 to TRBJ2-5, with D possibly TRBD2 on 6 matching bases. Trimming took off 6 bases at V and 5 bases at J, with 31 bases between the two ends. In germline, CDR1 is MNHEY, CDR2 SVGEGT. There are 19 residues in the CDR3.

This chain uses TRBV6-2 or TRBV6-3 with TRBJ2-1, with 8 positions matching TRBD2. After removal of 5 bases from V and 7 bases from J, the junction contained 10 bases not matched to a gene. Germline V lookup: CDR1 MNHEY, CDR2 SVGEGT. The CDR3 totals 15 residues. CDR3 in amino acids: CASSSGSSGRNEQFF. The DNA of the CDR3 is TGTGCCAGCAGTAGCGGGAGTAGTGGGAGGAATGAGCAGTTCTTC.

This clone showed up just once. The sample has other DNA sequences that encode this CDR3 too. The chain is built from TRBV18 and TRBJ1-4, with a possible D match to TRBD1 (6 bases). This CDR3 spans 13 amino acids. V was cut by 3 bases and J by 5 bases, with 7 bases left in between. Per the germline V gene, CDR1 is KGHSH and CDR2 is LQKENI. CDR3 in DNA: TGTGCCAGCTCACCCGGACAGAATGAAAAACTGTTTTTT. Translated: CASSPGQNEKLFF.

The chain uses TRBV13 and TRBJ1-1, with a possible D match to TRBD1 (6 bases). Per the germline V gene, CDR1 is PRHDT and CDR2 is FYEKMQ (reference sequence). The V and J ends lost 5 bases and 3 bases respectively, with 13 bases between them. The CDR3 loop spans 14 amino acids. This chain's CDR3 is CASSRQGQHTEAFF. The CDR3 coding sequence is TGTGCCAGCAGCCGCCAGGGACAACACACTGAAGCTTTCTTT.

The rearrangement links TRBV6-5 to TRBJ1-5; 7 nucleotides align to TRBD1. Germline CDR1 is MNHEY and CDR2 is SVGAGI. The CDR3 is 15 amino acids. After removal of 6 bases from V and 0 bases from J, the junction contained 5 bases not matched to a gene. The chain's CDR3 is CASSRQGYSNQPQHF. The DNA of the CDR3 is TGTGCCAGCAGCCGACAGGGATATAGCAATCAGCCCCAGCATTTT.

The chain combines TRBV18 with TRBJ2-1; TRBD2 matches at 10 bases. The ends lost 0 bases at V and 7 bases at J; junction bases unmatched: 6. Per germline, CDR1 KGHSH and CDR2 LQKENI. This CDR3 spans 16 amino acids. CDR3: CASSPPPSGSWNEQFF. As DNA, the CDR3 is TGTGCCAGCTCACCACCCCCTAGCGGGAGTTGGAATGAGCAGTTCTTC.

CDR3 coding DNA: TGCGCCAGCAGCCAAGAGGCCTTCTCCTACGAGCAGTACTTC. It encodes CASSQEAFSYEQYF. The chain carries TRBV4-1 and TRBJ2-7; D is uncertain. The CDR3 runs 14 residues. Trimming pared 0 bases from V and 0 bases from J, leaving 6 bases between. Per germline, CDR1 MGHRA and CDR2 YSYEKL.

The J gene is TRBJ2-1, the V gene TRBV2, with 12 bases fitting TRBD1. The trim removed 5 bases at V and 9 bases at J, leaving 5 bases unmatched. Per the germline V gene, CDR1 is SNHLY and CDR2 is FYNNEI. The CDR3 runs 14 residues. CDR3: CASSRDRGQREQFF. The CDR3 coding sequence is TGTGCCAGCAGTAGGGACAGGGGGCAGCGTGAGCAGTTCTTC.

This clone appeared a few times. The chain joins TRBV7-2 to TRBJ1-1; TRBD1 is a possible D gene (5 bases). CDR3 length: 14 residues. The V gene's germline CDR1 is SGHTA and CDR2 FQGNSA. Trimming took 1 base from V and 5 from J, leaving 11 bases between them. CDR3 DNA sequence: TGTGCCAGCAGCTTAGGGCAGGGTTGGACTGAAGCTTTCTTT. Protein: CASSLGQGWTEAFF.

The chain has TRBV2 and TRBJ1-3, with D maybe TRBD1 (5 bases). The length of the CDR3 is 15 residues. In germline, CDR1 is SNHLY, CDR2 FYNNEI. Trimming took 4 bases from V and 0 from J, leaving 10 bases between them. CDR3 DNA: TGTGCCAGCAGTGCGCAGGGCAACTCTGGAAACACCATATATTTT. Its translation: CASSAQGNSGNTIYF.

CDR3 sequence (DNA): TGCAGCGTAGCCGGGACAGGGTACGAAAAACTGTTTTTT. Translation gives CSVAGTGYEKLFF. The V gene is TRBV29-1, the J gene TRBJ1-4, with 9 bases matching TRBD1. Germline values: CDR1 SQVTM, CDR2 ANQGSEA. The V and J ends lost 6 bases and 8 bases, in that order; junction bases with no gene match: 7. CDR3 length: 13 amino acids.

This clone was found a few times. This rearrangement joins TRBV19 to TRBJ1-2; possibly TRBD1 for D (5 bases). CDR1 is LNHDA, CDR2 SQIVND, per germline (reference sequence). Trimming left V 4 bases short and J 4 bases short, with 13 bases between. This CDR3 has 14 residues. CDR3 bases: TGTGCCAGTAGTACCAGGGAGGCGGTCTATGGCTACACCTTC. It is translated as CASSTREAVYGYTF.

The rearrangement links TRBV3-1 (or the pseudogene TRBV3-2) to TRBJ2-1, with a tentative D call TRBD2 (6 bases). CDR3 length: 12 residues. V dropped 4 bases and J dropped 15 bases, with 16 bases sitting between them. Germline loops: CDR1 LGHDT, CDR2 YNNKEL (reference sequence). The CDR3 DNA follows: TGTGCCAGCAGCCCTCTGTCGGGACTCAGGTTCTTC. This sequence encodes CASSPLSGLRFF.

This chain links TRBV6-2 or TRBV6-3 with TRBJ2-1, with TRBD2 identical over 9 bases. Germline V gives CDR1 MNHEY, CDR2 SVGEGT. CDR3 length: 17 residues. Trimming removed 2 bases from V and 6 bases from J; junction bases left unmatched: 11. For the CDR3, the DNA is TGTGCCAGCAGTTACCCCCTGTGGCTAGCGGGAAGCAATGAGCAGTTCTTC. The encoded protein is CASSYPLWLAGSNEQFF.

The rearrangement links TRBV9 to TRBJ2-1; maybe TRBD1 (8 bases). V lost 0 bases to trimming and J lost 6 bases, with 31 bases between them. CDR3 size: 21 residues. The germline gives CDR1 SGDLS, CDR2 YYNGEE. The DNA of the CDR3 is TGTGCCAGCAGCGTAGGCCTCAGGGGGCGGGAGAGATCTAGCAGCTTCAATGAGCAGTTCTTC. It encodes CASSVGLRGRERSSSFNEQFF.

The chain couples TRBV19 to TRBJ2-3; 10 nucleotides align to TRBD2. Germline CDR1 reads LNHDA; CDR2 reads SQIVND (reference sequence). This CDR3 is built from 16 residues. V trimming: 6 bases; J trimming: 5 bases; junction bases outside the gene matches: 11. The CDR3 reads CASSTTLAGVGDTQYF. CDR3 DNA: TGTGCCAGTAGCACCACCCTAGCGGGAGTCGGAGATACGCAGTATTTT.